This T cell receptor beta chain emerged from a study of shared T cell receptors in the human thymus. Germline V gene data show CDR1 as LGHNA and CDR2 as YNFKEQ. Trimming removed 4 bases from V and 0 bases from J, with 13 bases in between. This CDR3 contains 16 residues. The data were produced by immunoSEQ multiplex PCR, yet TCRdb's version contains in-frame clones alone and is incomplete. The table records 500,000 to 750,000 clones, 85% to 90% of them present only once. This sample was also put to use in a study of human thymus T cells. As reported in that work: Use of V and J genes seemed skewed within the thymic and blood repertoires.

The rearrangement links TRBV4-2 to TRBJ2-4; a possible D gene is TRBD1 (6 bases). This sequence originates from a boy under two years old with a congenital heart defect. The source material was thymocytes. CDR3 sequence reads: CASSPGEILAKNIQYF. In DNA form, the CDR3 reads TGTGCCAGCAGCCCAGGGGAGATCTTAGCCAAAAACATTCAGTACTTC.